This record looks at one T cell receptor (beta chain) sequence and its context. The length of the CDR3 is 14 residues. Germline CDR1 is MNHEY and CDR2 is SMNVEV (reference sequence). V dropped 4 bases and J dropped 6; count of bases not matched to a gene: 6. This entry comes from a study of blood T cell repertoires in COVID-19. Study in general: Samples came from the United States, Italy and Spain, spanning acute and convalescent COVID-19.

TCRdb's table, derived via immunoSEQ multiplex PCR, lists solely in-frame clones and lacks some. The table includes roughly 150,000 clones, about 85% detected once. This sequence originates from an elderly man with COVID-19, enrolled during active disease. The J gene is TRBJ2-7, the V gene TRBV27; 10 bases fit TRBD1. Source material: peripheral blood. The CDR3 nucleotides are TGTGCCAGCAGTTCACTGACAGGGGGCGTCGAGCAGTACTTC. Amino acids: CASSSLTGGVEQYF.